This is a list of T cell receptor beta chains from one sample in a study of identifying expanded T cells in peripheral blood. Repertoires were generated with immunoSEQ multiplex PCR, while TCRdb's copy carries only in-frame clones and drops some. Among roughly 100,000 clones listed, about 87% were seen once. The specimen sequenced was blood. Receptor source: a person between 18 and 75 years old in good health. The CDR3 runs from the conserved cysteine through the conserved F or W. The D gene is left open where the match is weak. Clone size, where shown, is once, few, many, or a class for clones that have expanded.

v_call,clone_size,cdr3_length,d_call,j_call,cdr3_nt,cdr3_aa
TRBV27,-,14,-,TRBJ1-1,TGTGCCAGCAGCCCCTTTTCGGGGAACACTGAAGCTTTCTTT,CASSPFSGNTEAFF
TRBV19,once,17,-,TRBJ1-1,TGTGCCAGTAGTATTGAGGGGGTTCTGGCGCCGAACACTGAAGCTTTCTTT,CASSIEGVLAPNTEAFF
TRBV7-3,-,15,TRBD1,TRBJ1-2,TGTGCCAGCAGCCATGACAGGGCTTTGAGCTATGGCTACACCTTC,CASSHDRALSYGYTF
TRBV2,once,15,TRBD2,TRBJ2-1,TGTGCCAGCGCCCCGAGCGGGAGGCTTTACAATGAGCAGTTCTTC,CASAPSGRLYNEQFF
TRBV7-3,-,14,TRBD1,TRBJ1-2,TGTGCCAGCAGCCGCACAGGGGTAAGGGGTGGCTACACCTTC,CASSRTGVRGGYTF
TRBV7-2,-,13,-,TRBJ1-1,TGTGCCAGCAGACAGGTTGGTGTCTCTGAAGCTTTCTTT,CASRQVGVSEAFF
TRBV2,-,15,TRBD2,TRBJ2-1,TGTGCCAGCAGTGAAACGAGCGGGGGGGCTATTGAGCAGTTCTTC,CASSETSGGAIEQFF
TRBV28,once,13,-,TRBJ1-2,TGTGCCAGCAGGTCAACGGACCGCTATGGCTACACCTTC,CASRSTDRYGYTF
TRBV2,-,12,TRBD1,TRBJ2-4,TGTGCCAGCAGTGGGGACAGTAGTAATCAGTACTTC,CASSGDSSNQYF
TRBV5-4,once,13,-,TRBJ2-5,TGTGCCACCAGGATCACGGGGAGCGAGACCCAGTACTTC,CATRITGSETQYF
TRBV2,-,13,-,TRBJ1-5,TGTGCCAGCAGAGTTGAAAGCAATCAGCCCCAGCATTTT,CASRVESNQPQHF
TRBV18,-,15,-,TRBJ1-5,TGTGCCAGCTCACCAGGTGTTAGGGACGGGCAGCCCCAGCATTTT,CASSPGVRDGQPQHF
TRBV7-9,once,14,-,TRBJ2-7,TGTGCCAGCAGCCCCGTCGCCAGGGTTGGCGAGCAGTACTTC,CASSPVARVGEQYF
TRBV5-1,few,14,TRBD2,TRBJ2-1,TGCGCCAGCGCCGGGACTAGCGACTACAATGAGCAGTTCTTC,CASAGTSDYNEQFF
TRBV7-9,-,15,-,TRBJ2-2,TGTGCCAGCAGCTTAATCGGGGCGGACACCGGGGAGCTGTTTTTT,CASSLIGADTGELFF
TRBV6-1,-,11,-,TRBJ1-1,TGTGCCAGCAAAATGAACACTGAAGCTTTCTTT,CASKMNTEAFF
TRBV7-6,-,15,-,TRBJ2-1,TGTGCCAGCAGCCTCCACGCAGGTGCAAACAATGAGCAGTTCTTC,CASSLHAGANNEQFF
TRBV6-6,few,15,-,TRBJ1-5,TGTGCCCATCCCCCGTGGAGAGCGGGCAATCAGCCCCAGCATTTT,CAHPPWRAGNQPQHF
TRBV7-6,-,14,-,TRBJ2-7,TGTGCCAGCAGCTTATGGGCAGGGGACTACGAGCAGTACTTC,CASSLWAGDYEQYF
TRBV7-9,-,13,-,TRBJ2-3,TGTGCCAGCACCTTAGGGTGGGCAGATACGCAGTATTTT,CASTLGWADTQYF
TRBV7-2,-,14,TRBD1,TRBJ2-4,TGTGCCAGCAGCTCGCCAGGGGGCTTGGGCATTCAGTACTTC,CASSSPGGLGIQYF
TRBV2,-,16,-,TRBJ1-4,TGTGCCAGCAGTGATGGTACCTTCAACACTAATGAAAAACTGTTTTTT,CASSDGTFNTNEKLFF
TRBV2,-,16,-,TRBJ1-3,TGTGCCAGCAGTCCGCAGGTCGACTACTCTGGAAACACCATATATTTT,CASSPQVDYSGNTIYF
TRBV29-1,-,14,TRBD1,TRBJ2-5,TGCAGCGTTGAACAACAGGGGGGACGGAAGACCCAGTACTTC,CSVEQQGGRKTQYF
TRBV27,few,13,-,TRBJ2-7,TGTGCCAGCAAAAAAACTGGAGCCTACGAGCAGTACTTC,CASKKTGAYEQYF
TRBV28,-,13,TRBD2,TRBJ2-7,TGTGCCAGCAGCCCTGGGAGGGGCCTAGAGCAGTACTTC,CASSPGRGLEQYF
TRBV19,-,15,-,TRBJ2-3,TGTGCCAGTAGTATCTCAGGGGTGAGGTCGGATACGCAGTATTTT,CASSISGVRSDTQYF
TRBV7-2,-,14,-,TRBJ1-2,TGTGCCAGCAGCTTAGGAGGGGTTCGTACCTTCTACACCTTC,CASSLGGVRTFYTF
TRBV25-1,-,14,-,TRBJ2-5,TGTGCCAGCAGTCCCGTCGGGGTCCAAGAGACCCAGTACTTC,CASSPVGVQETQYF
TRBV6-6,-,15,TRBD1,TRBJ1-3,TGTGCCAGCAACCAGGACAGGGACTCTGGAAACACCATATATTTT,CASNQDRDSGNTIYF
TRBV7-2,-,15,TRBD1,TRBJ2-7,TGTGCCAGCAGCTTATGGGGACAGCCCTCCTACGAGCAGTACTTC,CASSLWGQPSYEQYF
TRBV6-5,-,14,TRBD1,TRBJ1-6,TGTGCCAGCATCTCCGGGACAGGGGGTTCACCCCTCCACTTT,CASISGTGGSPLHF
TRBV5-1,-,11,-,TRBJ2-5,TGCGCCAGCAGCTTGGATGAGACCCAGTACTTC,CASSLDETQYF
TRBV6-6,-,13,-,TRBJ2-7,TGTGCCAGCAGTTACCAGGGGGAGGGCGAGCAGTACTTC,CASSYQGEGEQYF
TRBV7-3,-,12,-,TRBJ1-2,TGTGCCAGCAGCGGTAGCCCAGGTGGCTACACCTTC,CASSGSPGGYTF
TRBV19,-,14,-,TRBJ2-1,TGTGCTAGTAGGCTTGCGGGCTATCCCAATGAGCAGTTCTTC,CASRLAGYPNEQFF
TRBV5-6,once,13,-,TRBJ1-1,TGTGCCAGCAGCTTGGATCAGAACACTGAAGCTTTCTTT,CASSLDQNTEAFF
TRBV14,once,16,TRBD2,TRBJ2-3,TGTGCCAGCAGCCAACTCCTAGCGGGGGGGGTGGATACGCAGTATTTT,CASSQLLAGGVDTQYF
TRBV7-9,few,14,-,TRBJ2-4,TGTGCCAGCAGCCCCCTTGGCAGGGTGGACATTCAGTACTTC,CASSPLGRVDIQYF
TRBV10-3,once,13,-,TRBJ1-2,TGTGCCATCAGTGAGTCGGTCGGGGTAGGCTACACCTTC,CAISESVGVGYTF
TRBV6-6,-,14,-,TRBJ2-5,TGTGCCAGCACCAGTCGGGGAGGAGGCGAGACCCAGTACTTC,CASTSRGGGETQYF
TRBV9,once,14,TRBD2,TRBJ2-7,TGTGCCAGCAGCGTACTAGCGGGAGGTAGCGAGCAGTACTTC,CASSVLAGGSEQYF
TRBV7-3,-,16,TRBD2,TRBJ2-1,TGTGCCAGCAGCTCCCCCATAGCGGGAGGGATCAATGAGCAGTTCTTC,CASSSPIAGGINEQFF
TRBV29-1,-,14,-,TRBJ1-1,TGCAGCGTTGAATCTGGCACGATGAACACTGAAGCTTTCTTT,CSVESGTMNTEAFF
TRBV28,-,11,-,TRBJ2-7,TGTGCCAGCAGTTTATGGAACGAGCAGTACTTC,CASSLWNEQYF
TRBV30,-,14,TRBD1,TRBJ1-2,TGTGCCTGGAGATGGGGACAGGGCAACTATGGCTACACCTTC,CAWRWGQGNYGYTF
TRBV7-8,-,16,-,TRBJ2-7,TGTGCCAGCAGTTCTACAGGGGGACTAAGGCCCTACGAGCAGTACTTC,CASSSTGGLRPYEQYF
TRBV11-2,many,14,-,TRBJ2-7,TGTGCCAGCAGCTTACAGCGGAGCTCCTACGAGCAGTACTTC,CASSLQRSSYEQYF
TRBV2,-,14,-,TRBJ1-5,TGTGCCAGCAGGGTTGGGACGGTCAATCAGCCCCAGCATTTT,CASRVGTVNQPQHF
TRBV27,-,14,-,TRBJ1-5,TGTGCCAGCAGTTTAGTAGCAGGGAATCAGCCCCAGCATTTT,CASSLVAGNQPQHF
TRBV5-5,-,16,-,TRBJ1-4,TGTGCCAGCAGCCCGACGGTGGGAGGAAGTAATGAAAAACTGTTTTTT,CASSPTVGGSNEKLFF